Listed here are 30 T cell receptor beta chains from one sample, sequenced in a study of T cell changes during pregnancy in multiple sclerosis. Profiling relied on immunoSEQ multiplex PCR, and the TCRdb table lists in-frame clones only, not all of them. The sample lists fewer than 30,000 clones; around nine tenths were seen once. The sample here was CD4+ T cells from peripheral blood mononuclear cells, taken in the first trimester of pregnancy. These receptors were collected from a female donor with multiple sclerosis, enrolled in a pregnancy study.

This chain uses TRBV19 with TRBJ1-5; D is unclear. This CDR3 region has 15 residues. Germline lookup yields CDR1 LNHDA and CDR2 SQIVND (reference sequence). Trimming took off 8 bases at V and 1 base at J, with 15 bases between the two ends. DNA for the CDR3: TGTGCCAGTTCCAAGGAGGGTATAAGCAATCAGCCCCAGCATTTT. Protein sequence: CASSKEGISNQPQHF.

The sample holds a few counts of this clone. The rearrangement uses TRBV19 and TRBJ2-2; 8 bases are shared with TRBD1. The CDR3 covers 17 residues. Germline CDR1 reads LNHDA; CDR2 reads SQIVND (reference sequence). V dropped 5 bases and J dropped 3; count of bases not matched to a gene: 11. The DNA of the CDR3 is TGTGCCAGTAGTTTTGGGCCAGGGACAGGTTACACCGGGGAGCTGTTTTTT. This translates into CASSFGPGTGYTGELFF.

As DNA, the CDR3 is TGTGCCAGCTCAATCGGGACAAAAGAGACCCAGTACTTC. It is translated as CASSIGTKETQYF. The rearrangement uses TRBV18 and TRBJ2-5; a possible D gene is TRBD1 (6 bases). CDR3 length: 13 amino acids. Trimming cost V 5 bases and J 3 bases, with 10 bases left between them. The V gene's germline CDR1 is KGHSH and CDR2 LQKENI.

DNA for the CDR3: TGTGCCTGGAGTGGGGCTAGTTGGGGCGGGGCGGCCTCCTACTTC. Residues: CAWSGASWGGAASYF. This rearrangement joins TRBV30 to TRBJ2-5; D is possibly TRBD2 (6 bases). The V end was cut by 1 base, the J end by 14 bases, with 26 bases between. The CDR3 totals 15 residues. Germline loops: CDR1 GTSNPN, CDR2 SVGIG (reference sequence).

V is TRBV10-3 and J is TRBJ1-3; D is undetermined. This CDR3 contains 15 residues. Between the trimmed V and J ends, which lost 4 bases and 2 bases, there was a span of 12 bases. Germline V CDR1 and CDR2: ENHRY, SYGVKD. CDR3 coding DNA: TGTGCCATCAGTGGGATTCGGGGTACTGGAAACACCATATATTTT. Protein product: CAISGIRGTGNTIYF.

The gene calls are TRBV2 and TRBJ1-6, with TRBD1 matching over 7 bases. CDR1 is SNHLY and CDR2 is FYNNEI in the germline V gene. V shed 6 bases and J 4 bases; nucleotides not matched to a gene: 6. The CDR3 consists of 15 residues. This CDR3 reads CASRVRGQYNSPLHF. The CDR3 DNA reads TGTGCCAGCAGGGTCCGGGGACAGTATAATTCACCCCTCCACTTT.

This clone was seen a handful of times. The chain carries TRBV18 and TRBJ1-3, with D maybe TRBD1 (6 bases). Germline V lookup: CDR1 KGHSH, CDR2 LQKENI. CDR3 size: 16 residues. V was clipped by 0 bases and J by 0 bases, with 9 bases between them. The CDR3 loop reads CASSPPTGDSGNTIYF. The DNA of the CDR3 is TGTGCCAGCTCACCACCGACAGGAGACTCTGGAAACACCATATATTTT.

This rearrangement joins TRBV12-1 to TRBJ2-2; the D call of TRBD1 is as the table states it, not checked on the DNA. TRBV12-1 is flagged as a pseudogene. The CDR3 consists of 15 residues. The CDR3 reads CASSREGANTGELFF. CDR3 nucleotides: TGTGCCAGCAGTCGAGAGGGGGCGAACACCGGGGAGCTGTTTTTT.

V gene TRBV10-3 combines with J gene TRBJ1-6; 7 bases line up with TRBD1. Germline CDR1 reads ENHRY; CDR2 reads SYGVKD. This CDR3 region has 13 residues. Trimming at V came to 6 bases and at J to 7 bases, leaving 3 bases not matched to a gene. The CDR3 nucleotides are TGTGCCATCAGACAGGGGCCAAATTCACCCCTCCACTTT. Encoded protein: CAIRQGPNSPLHF.

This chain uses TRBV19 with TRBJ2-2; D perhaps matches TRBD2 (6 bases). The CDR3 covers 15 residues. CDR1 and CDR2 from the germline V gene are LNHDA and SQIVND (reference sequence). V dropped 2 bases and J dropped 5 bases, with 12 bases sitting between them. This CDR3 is CASSISGVRTGELFF. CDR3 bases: TGTGCCAGTAGTATATCGGGGGTGAGGACCGGGGAGCTGTTTTTT.

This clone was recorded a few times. The CDR3, as DNA: TGTGCCAGTAGTTTTACAGGGGCCTCTATGGGTTCACCCCTCCACTTT. Translation: CASSFTGASMGSPLHF. The chain recombines TRBV19 with TRBJ1-6; 7 bases map to TRBD1. V shed 5 bases and J 9 bases; nucleotides not matched to a gene: 13. The CDR3 has 16 amino acids. In germline, CDR1 is LNHDA, CDR2 SQIVND (reference sequence).

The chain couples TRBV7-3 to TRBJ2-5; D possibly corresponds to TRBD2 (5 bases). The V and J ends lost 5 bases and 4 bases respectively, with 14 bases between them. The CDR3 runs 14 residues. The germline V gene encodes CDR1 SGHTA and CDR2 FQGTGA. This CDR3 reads CASSLVRSGETQYF. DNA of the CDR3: TGTGCCAGCAGCCTCGTCCGAAGCGGAGAGACCCAGTACTTC.

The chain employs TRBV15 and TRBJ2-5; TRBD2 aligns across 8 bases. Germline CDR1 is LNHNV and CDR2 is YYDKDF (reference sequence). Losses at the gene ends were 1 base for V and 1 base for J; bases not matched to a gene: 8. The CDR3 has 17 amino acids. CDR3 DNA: TGTGCCACCAGCAGAGCAGGGAGCGGGGGAAGCCAAGAGACCCAGTACTTC. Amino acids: CATSRAGSGGSQETQYF.

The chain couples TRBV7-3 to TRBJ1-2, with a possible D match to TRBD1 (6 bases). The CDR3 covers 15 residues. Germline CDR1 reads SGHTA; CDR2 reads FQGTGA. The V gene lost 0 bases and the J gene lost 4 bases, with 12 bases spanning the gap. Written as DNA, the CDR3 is TGTGCCAGCAGCTTAACAGGGGGGGGGAGCTATGGCTACACCTTC. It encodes CASSLTGGGSYGYTF.

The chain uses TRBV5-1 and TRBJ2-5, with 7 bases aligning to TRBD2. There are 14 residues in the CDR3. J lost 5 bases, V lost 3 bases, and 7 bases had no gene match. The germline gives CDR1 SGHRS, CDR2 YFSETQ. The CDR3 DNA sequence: TGCGCCAGCAGCTCCCCAGAGGGAGGGGAGACCCAGTACTTC. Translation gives CASSSPEGGETQYF.

CDR3 coding DNA: TGCGCCAGCAGCCTACGACTTAACTATGGCTACACCTTC. This sequence encodes CASSLRLNYGYTF. The rearrangement uses TRBV5-1 and TRBJ1-2; D ambiguous. The CDR3 runs 13 residues. CDR1 is SGHRS, CDR2 YFSETQ, per germline. Deletions cut 4 bases from V and 1 base from J, with 8 bases between.

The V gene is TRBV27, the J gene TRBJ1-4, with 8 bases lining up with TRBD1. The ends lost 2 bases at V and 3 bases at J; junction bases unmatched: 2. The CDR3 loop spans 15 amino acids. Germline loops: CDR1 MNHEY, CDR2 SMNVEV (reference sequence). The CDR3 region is CASSLLQGANEKLFF. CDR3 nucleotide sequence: TGTGCCAGCAGTTTACTACAGGGGGCTAATGAAAAACTGTTTTTT.

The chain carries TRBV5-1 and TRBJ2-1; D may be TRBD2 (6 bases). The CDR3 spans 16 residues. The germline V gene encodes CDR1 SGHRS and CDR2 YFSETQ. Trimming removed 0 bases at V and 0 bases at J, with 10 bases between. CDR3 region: CASSLGGVSSYNEQFF. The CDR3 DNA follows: TGCGCCAGCAGCTTGGGGGGGGTTAGCTCCTACAATGAGCAGTTCTTC.

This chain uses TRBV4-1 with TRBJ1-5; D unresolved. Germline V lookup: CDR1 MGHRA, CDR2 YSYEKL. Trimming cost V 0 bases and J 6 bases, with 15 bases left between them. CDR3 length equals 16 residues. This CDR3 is CASSQEGRGRGQPQHF. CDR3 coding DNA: TGCGCCAGCAGCCAAGAAGGGCGGGGAAGAGGTCAGCCCCAGCATTTT.

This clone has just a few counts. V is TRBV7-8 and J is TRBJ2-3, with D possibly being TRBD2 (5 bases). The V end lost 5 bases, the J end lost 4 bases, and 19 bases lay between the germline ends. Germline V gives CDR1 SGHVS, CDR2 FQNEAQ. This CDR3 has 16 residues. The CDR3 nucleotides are TGTGCCAGCAGCCGCAGTACCGGACTCGGCGCAGATACGCAGTATTTT. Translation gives CASSRSTGLGADTQYF.

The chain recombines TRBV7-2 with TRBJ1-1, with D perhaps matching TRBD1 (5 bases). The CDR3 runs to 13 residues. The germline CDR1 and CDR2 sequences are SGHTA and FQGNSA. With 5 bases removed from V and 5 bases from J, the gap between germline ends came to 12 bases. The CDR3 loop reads CASSLPGGTEAFF. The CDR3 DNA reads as TGTGCCAGCAGCCTCCCGGGGGGAACTGAAGCTTTCTTT.

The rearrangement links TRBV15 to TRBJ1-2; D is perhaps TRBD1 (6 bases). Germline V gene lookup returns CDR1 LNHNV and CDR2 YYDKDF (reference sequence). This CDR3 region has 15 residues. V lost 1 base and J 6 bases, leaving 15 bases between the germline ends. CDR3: CATSRANRAVDGYTF. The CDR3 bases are TGTGCCACCAGCAGAGCTAACAGGGCAGTAGATGGCTACACCTTC. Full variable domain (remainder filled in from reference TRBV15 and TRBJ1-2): DAMVIQNPRYQVTQFGKPVTLSCSQTLNHNVMYWYQQKSSQAPKLLFHYYDKDFNNEADTPDNFQSRRPNTSFCFLDIRSPGLGDTAMYLCATSRANRAVDGYTFGSGTRLTVV.

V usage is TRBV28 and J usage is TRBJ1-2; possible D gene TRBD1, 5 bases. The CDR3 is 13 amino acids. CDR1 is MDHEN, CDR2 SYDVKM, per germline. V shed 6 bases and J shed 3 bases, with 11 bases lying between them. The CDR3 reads CASSLTGDYGYTF. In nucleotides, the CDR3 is TGTGCCAGCAGCTTAACAGGCGACTATGGCTACACCTTC.

CDR3 region: CASSQQGKDYGYTF. The DNA for the CDR3 is TGTGCCAGCAGCCAACAGGGAAAAGACTATGGCTACACCTTC. This chain links TRBV4-2 with TRBJ1-2; maybe TRBD1 (5 bases). Deletions cut 2 bases from V and 3 bases from J, with 10 bases between. The CDR3 contains 14 residues. Per the germline V gene, CDR1 is LGHNA and CDR2 is YNFKEQ.

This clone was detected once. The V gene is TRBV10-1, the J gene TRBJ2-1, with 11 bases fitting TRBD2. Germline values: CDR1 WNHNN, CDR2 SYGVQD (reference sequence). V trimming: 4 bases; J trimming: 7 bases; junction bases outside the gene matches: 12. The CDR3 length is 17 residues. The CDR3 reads CASSAVIAGGARNEQFF. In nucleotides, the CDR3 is TGCGCCAGCAGTGCGGTGATAGCGGGGGGGGCGAGAAATGAGCAGTTCTTC.

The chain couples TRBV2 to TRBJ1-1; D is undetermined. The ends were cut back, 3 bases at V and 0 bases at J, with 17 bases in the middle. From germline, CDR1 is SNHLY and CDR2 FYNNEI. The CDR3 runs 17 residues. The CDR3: CASSEGGDSRVNTEAFF. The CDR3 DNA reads TGTGCCAGCAGTGAGGGAGGCGACTCGCGGGTGAACACTGAAGCTTTCTTT.

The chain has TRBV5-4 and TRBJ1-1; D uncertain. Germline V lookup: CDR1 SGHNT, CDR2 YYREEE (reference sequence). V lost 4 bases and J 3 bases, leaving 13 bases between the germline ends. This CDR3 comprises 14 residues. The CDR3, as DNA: TGTGCCAGCAGCCCCATGCCGCGGGACACTGAAGCTTTCTTT. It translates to CASSPMPRDTEAFF.

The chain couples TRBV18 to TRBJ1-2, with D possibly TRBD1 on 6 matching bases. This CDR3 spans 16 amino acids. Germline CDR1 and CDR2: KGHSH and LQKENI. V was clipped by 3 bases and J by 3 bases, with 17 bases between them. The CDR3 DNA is TGTGCCAGCTCACCCGGGACATTCCCGAAAGACTATGGCTACACCTTC. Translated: CASSPGTFPKDYGYTF.

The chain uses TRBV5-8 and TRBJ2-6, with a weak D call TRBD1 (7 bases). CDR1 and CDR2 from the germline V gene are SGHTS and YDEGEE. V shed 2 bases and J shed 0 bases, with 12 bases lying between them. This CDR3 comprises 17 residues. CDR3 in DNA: TGTGCCAGCAGCTTTTCCAGGGGGGTCTCTGGGGCCAACGTCCTGACTTTC. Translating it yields CASSFSRGVSGANVLTF.

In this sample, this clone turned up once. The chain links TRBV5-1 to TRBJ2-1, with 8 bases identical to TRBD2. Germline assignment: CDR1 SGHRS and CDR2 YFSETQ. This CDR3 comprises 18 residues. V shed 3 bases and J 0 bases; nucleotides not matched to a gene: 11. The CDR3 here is CASSSGGSGGTSYNEQFF. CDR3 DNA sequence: TGCGCCAGCAGCTCTGGGGGCAGCGGGGGTACCTCCTACAATGAGCAGTTCTTC.